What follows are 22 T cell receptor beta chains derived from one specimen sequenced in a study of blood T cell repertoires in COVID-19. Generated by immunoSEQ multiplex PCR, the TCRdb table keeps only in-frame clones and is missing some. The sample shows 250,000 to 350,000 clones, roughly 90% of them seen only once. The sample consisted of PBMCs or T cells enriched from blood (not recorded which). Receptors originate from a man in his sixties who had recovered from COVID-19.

The CDR3 sequence: CASSKGTGNEKLFF. The DNA for the CDR3 is TGTGCCAGCAGCAAAGGGACAGGGAATGAAAAACTGTTTTTT. V is TRBV11-2 and J is TRBJ1-4, with 9 bases aligning to TRBD1. The CDR3 length is 14 residues. The junction had 3 bases not matched to a gene; V was cut back by 5 bases and J by 5 bases. Germline CDR1 is SGHAT and CDR2 is FQNNGV.

The CDR3 here is CASSRLETQYF. In nucleotides, the CDR3 is TGTGCCAGCAGTCGTTTGGAGACCCAGTACTTC. The chain joins TRBV3-1 (or the pseudogene TRBV3-2) to TRBJ2-5; D gene uncertain. CDR1 is LGHDT and CDR2 is YNNKEL in the germline V gene (reference sequence). Trimming removed 6 bases from V and 5 bases from J, with 7 bases in between. The length of the CDR3 is 11 residues.

The CDR3 DNA sequence: TGTGCCAGCTCCGGACAGGGGGCAAATTCACCCCTCCACTTT. Its translation is CASSGQGANSPLHF. The chain has TRBV18 and TRBJ1-6; TRBD1 matches at 11 bases. V shed 6 bases and J 7 bases; nucleotides not matched to a gene: 2. CDR1 is KGHSH, CDR2 LQKENI, per germline. CDR3 length: 14 residues.

The CDR3 reads CASSQDLQGVTEKLFF. The CDR3 DNA reads TGCGCCAGCAGCCAAGATTTACAGGGGGTTACTGAAAAACTGTTTTTT. The chain recombines TRBV4-3 with TRBJ1-4; 8 bases match TRBD1. The trim removed 0 bases at V and 7 bases at J, leaving 7 bases unmatched. This CDR3 comprises 16 residues. Looked up from germline, CDR1 is LGHNA and CDR2 is YSLEER.

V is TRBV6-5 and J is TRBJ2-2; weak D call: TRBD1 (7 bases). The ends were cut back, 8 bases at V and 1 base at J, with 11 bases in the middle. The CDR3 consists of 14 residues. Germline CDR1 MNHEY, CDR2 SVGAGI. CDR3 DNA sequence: TGTGCCAGCCGACAGGGACTGAACACCGGGGAGCTGTTTTTT. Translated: CASRQGLNTGELFF.

The CDR3 loop reads CASSVGVNTGELFF. CDR3 coding DNA: TGTGCCAGCAGCGTAGGCGTAAACACCGGGGAGCTGTTTTTT. The chain employs TRBV9 and TRBJ2-2; no definite D call. This CDR3 is built from 14 residues. Germline V lookup: CDR1 SGDLS, CDR2 YYNGEE. Trimming pared 0 bases from V and 2 bases from J, leaving 5 bases between.

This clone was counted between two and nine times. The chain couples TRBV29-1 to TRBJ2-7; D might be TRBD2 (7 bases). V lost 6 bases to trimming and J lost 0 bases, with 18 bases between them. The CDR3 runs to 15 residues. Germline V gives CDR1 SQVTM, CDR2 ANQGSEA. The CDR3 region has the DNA TGCAGCGTCAAGGGGGGGCTGAGCGGCTCCTACGAGCAGTACTTC. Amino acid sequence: CSVKGGLSGSYEQYF.

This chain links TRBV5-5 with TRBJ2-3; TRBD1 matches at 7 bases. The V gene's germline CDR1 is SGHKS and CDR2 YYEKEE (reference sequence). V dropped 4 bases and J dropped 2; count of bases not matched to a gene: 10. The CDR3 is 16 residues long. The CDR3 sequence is CASSPRTGDYTDTQYF. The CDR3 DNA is TGTGCCAGCAGCCCCCGGACAGGCGATTACACAGATACGCAGTATTTT.

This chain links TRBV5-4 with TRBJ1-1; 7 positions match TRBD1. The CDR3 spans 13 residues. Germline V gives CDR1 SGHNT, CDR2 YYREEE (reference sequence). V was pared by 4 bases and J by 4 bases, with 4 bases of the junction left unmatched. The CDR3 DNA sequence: TGTGCCAGCAGCAAGACAGGGTCCACTGAAGCTTTCTTT. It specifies CASSKTGSTEAFF.

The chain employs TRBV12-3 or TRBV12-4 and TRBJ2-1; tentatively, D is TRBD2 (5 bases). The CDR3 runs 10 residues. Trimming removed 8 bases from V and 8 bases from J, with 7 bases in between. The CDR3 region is CASHGDEQFF. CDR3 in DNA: TGTGCCAGCCACGGGGATGAGCAGTTCTTC.

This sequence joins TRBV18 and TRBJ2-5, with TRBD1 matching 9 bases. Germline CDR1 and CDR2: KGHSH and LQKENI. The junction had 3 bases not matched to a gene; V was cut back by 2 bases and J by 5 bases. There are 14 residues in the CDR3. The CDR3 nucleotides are TGTGCCAGCTCACCAAACAGGGGGCTGGAGACCCAGTACTTC. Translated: CASSPNRGLETQYF.

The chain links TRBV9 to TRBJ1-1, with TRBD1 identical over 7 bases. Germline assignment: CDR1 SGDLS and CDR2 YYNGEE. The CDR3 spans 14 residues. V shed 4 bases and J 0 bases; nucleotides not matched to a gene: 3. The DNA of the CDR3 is TGTGCCAGCAGCTCGGGACAGTTGAACACTGAAGCTTTCTTT. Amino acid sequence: CASSSGQLNTEAFF.

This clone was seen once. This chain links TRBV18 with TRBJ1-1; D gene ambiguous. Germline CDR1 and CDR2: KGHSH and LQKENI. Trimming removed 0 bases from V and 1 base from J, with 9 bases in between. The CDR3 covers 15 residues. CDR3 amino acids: CASSPPQAQNTEAFF. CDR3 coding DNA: TGTGCCAGCTCACCACCCCAGGCCCAGAACACTGAAGCTTTCTTT.

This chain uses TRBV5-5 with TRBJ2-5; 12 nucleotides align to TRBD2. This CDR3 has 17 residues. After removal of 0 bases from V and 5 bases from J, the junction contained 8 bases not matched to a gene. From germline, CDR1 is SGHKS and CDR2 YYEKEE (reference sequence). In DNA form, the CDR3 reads TGTGCCAGCAGCTTGGCTCTAGCGGGGGGGCCAATGGAGACCCAGTACTTC. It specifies CASSLALAGGPMETQYF.

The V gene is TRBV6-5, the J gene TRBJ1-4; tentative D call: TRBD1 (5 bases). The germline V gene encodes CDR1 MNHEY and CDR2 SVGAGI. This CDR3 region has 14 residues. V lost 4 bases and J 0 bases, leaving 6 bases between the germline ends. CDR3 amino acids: CASSSTATNEKLFF. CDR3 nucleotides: TGTGCCAGCAGTTCGACAGCAACTAATGAAAAACTGTTTTTT.

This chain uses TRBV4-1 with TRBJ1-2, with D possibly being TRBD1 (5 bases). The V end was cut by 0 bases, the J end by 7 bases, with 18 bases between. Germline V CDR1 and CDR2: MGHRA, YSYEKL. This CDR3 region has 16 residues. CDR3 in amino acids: CASSQDGGLSGPGYTF. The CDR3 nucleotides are TGCGCCAGCAGCCAAGATGGGGGACTTTCTGGTCCTGGCTACACCTTC.

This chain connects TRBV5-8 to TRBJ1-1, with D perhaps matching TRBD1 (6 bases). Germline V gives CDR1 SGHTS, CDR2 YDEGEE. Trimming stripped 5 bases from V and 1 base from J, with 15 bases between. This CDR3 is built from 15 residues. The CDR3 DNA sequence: TGTGCCAGCAGACCCAGGGGAAAGGGGAACACTGAAGCTTTCTTT. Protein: CASRPRGKGNTEAFF.

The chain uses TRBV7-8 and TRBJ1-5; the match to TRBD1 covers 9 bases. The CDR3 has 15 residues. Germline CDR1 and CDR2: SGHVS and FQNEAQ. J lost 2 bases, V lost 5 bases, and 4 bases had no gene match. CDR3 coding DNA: TGTGCCAGCAGCCCAACAGGGGGCGGCAATCAGCCCCAGCATTTT. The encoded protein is CASSPTGGGNQPQHF. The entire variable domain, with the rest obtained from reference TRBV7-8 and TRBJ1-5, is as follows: GAGVSQSPRYKVAKRGQDVALRCDPISGHVSLFWYQQALGQGPEFLTYFQNEAQLDKSGLPSDRFFAERPEGSVSTLKIQRTQQEDSAVYLCASSPTGGGNQPQHFGDGTRLSIL.

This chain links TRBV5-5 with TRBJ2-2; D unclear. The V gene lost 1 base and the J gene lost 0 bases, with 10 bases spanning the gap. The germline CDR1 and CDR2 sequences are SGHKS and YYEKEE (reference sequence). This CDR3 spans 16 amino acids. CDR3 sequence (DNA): TGTGCCAGCAGCTTGCGGGTCGGCGCGAACACCGGGGAGCTGTTTTTT. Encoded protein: CASSLRVGANTGELFF.

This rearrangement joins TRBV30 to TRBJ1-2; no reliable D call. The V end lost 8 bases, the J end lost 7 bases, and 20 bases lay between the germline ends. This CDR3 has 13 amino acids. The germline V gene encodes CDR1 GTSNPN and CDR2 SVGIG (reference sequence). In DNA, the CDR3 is TGTGCCGGAAGACTCCTGTCGGAGGGTGGCTACACCTTC. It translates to CAGRLLSEGGYTF.

The CDR3 spells CASSIAGEINEQFF. DNA of the CDR3: TGTGCCAGCAGCATAGCGGGAGAAATCAATGAGCAGTTCTTC. This chain connects TRBV2 to TRBJ2-1; 9 bases are a match to TRBD2. This CDR3 has 14 residues. V lost 6 bases to trimming and J lost 6 bases; unmatched junction nucleotides: 6. Germline loops: CDR1 SNHLY, CDR2 FYNNEI.

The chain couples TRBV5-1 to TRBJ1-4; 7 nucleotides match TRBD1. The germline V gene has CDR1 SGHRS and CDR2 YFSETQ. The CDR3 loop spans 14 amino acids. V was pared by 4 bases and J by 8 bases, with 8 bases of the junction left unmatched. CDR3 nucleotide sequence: TGCGCCAGCAGCCGGGTTGGACAGGACGAAAAACTGTTTTTT. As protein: CASSRVGQDEKLFF.